Each of the 14 T cell receptor beta chains below was sequenced from the same sample in a study of shared clonotypes between healthy human individuals. The protocol was immunoSEQ multiplex PCR, while the TCRdb copy is restricted to in-frame clones and leaves out a portion. The sample records millions of clones, over 85% being singletons. Sequencing used naive CD4+ T cells from PBMCs. The subset denotes: CD45RA+ positively selected. These TCRs come from a man aged 18 to 35 in good health. Some clones in this sample may be carry-over from other donors' samples.

CDR3 protein: CASGGQRLYEQYF. DNA for the CDR3: TGTGCCAGCGGTGGACAGAGACTCTACGAGCAGTACTTC. The rearrangement joins TRBV28 to TRBJ2-7; possible D gene TRBD1, 6 bases. Deletions cut 8 bases from V and 3 bases from J, with 14 bases between. In germline, CDR1 is MDHEN, CDR2 SYDVKM. CDR3 length equals 13 residues. The full variable domain, rest sourced from reference TRBV28 and TRBJ2-7, is DVKVTQSSRYLVKRTGEKVFLECVQDMDHENMFWYRQDPGLGLRLIYFSYDVKMKEKGDIPEGYSVSREKKERFSLILESASTNQTSMYLCASGGQRLYEQYFGPGTRLTVT.

The chain has TRBV28 and TRBJ1-2, with D possibly TRBD1 on 5 matching bases. This CDR3 contains 16 residues. The V and J ends lost 2 bases and 4 bases respectively, with 17 bases between them. CDR1 and CDR2 (germline): MDHEN, SYDVKM. Here the CDR3 reads CASSLKGSDRTYGYTF. In DNA, the CDR3 is TGTGCCAGCAGTTTAAAGGGGTCAGATCGTACCTATGGCTACACCTTC.

The chain uses TRBV5-5 and TRBJ2-5; D unresolved. Germline CDR1 is SGHKS and CDR2 is YYEKEE (reference sequence). This CDR3 comprises 14 residues. The ends were cut back, 3 bases at V and 0 bases at J, with 9 bases in the middle. In nucleotides, the CDR3 is TGTGCCAGCAGCTCTGCCCGGCACCAAGAGACCCAGTACTTC. Translation gives CASSSARHQETQYF.

Regarding this clone: The sample carries other DNA sequences with the same CDR3. The CDR3 DNA sequence: TGTGCCAGCAGCTTACAGGGCCCTGGAAACACCATATATTTT. Amino acids: CASSLQGPGNTIYF. V gene TRBV5-4 combines with J gene TRBJ1-3, with D possibly matching TRBD1 (6 bases). V was trimmed by 2 bases and J by 2 bases, leaving 8 bases between them. The CDR3 is made up of 14 amino acids. Germline V CDR1 and CDR2: SGHNT, YYREEE (reference sequence).

V usage is TRBV6-1 and J usage is TRBJ1-1; 7 bases align to TRBD1. This CDR3 is built from 12 residues. Unmatched junction bases numbered 6, after V lost 3 bases and J lost 11 bases. In germline, CDR1 is MNHNS, CDR2 SASEGT. CDR3: CASSEDRRQAFF. Written as DNA, the CDR3 is TGTGCCAGCAGTGAGGACAGGAGGCAGGCTTTCTTT.

The rearrangement links TRBV27 to TRBJ2-1; possibly TRBD2 for D (5 bases). The V end was cut by 6 bases, the J end by 1 base, with 19 bases between. This CDR3 has 17 residues. CDR1 MNHEY and CDR2 SMNVEV come from the germline V gene (reference sequence). The CDR3 sequence is CASRGRVGGWSYNEQFF. CDR3 coding DNA: TGTGCCAGCAGGGGCCGGGTTGGCGGGTGGTCCTACAATGAGCAGTTCTTC.

The rearrangement links TRBV7-8 to TRBJ2-7; possible D gene TRBD1, 6 bases. CDR3 length: 14 amino acids. The V gene's germline CDR1 is SGHVS and CDR2 FQNEAQ. Trimming left V 5 bases short and J 2 bases short, with 13 bases between. Here the CDR3 reads CASSHRTATYEQYF. CDR3 bases: TGTGCCAGCAGCCACCGGACAGCCACCTACGAGCAGTACTTC.

V gene TRBV29-1 combines with J gene TRBJ1-2; 7 bases align to TRBD1. Germline CDR1 and CDR2: SQVTM and ANQGSEA. This CDR3 is 13 amino acids long. The junction had 8 bases not matched to a gene; V was cut back by 5 bases and J by 5 bases. This CDR3 reads CSVNRDSSYGYTF. The CDR3 DNA follows: TGCAGCGTTAACCGGGACAGTAGTTATGGCTACACCTTC.

The chain couples TRBV7-2 to TRBJ1-2; 7 positions match TRBD1. The V gene end was trimmed by 5 bases and the J gene end by 1 base; junction bases not matched to a gene: 7. The CDR3 consists of 15 residues. Per the germline V gene, CDR1 is SGHTA and CDR2 is FQGNSA. The CDR3 DNA reads as TGTGCCAGCAGCGGATTGGGACAGAATAACTATGGCTACACCTTC. Encoded protein: CASSGLGQNNYGYTF.

About this clone: Other DNA sequences in this specimen translate into the identical CDR3. V and J are TRBV19 and TRBJ1-3, with D hard to call. The CDR3 contains 12 residues. V lost 6 bases and J lost 4, with 7 bases in between. Looked up from germline, CDR1 is LNHDA and CDR2 is SQIVND (reference sequence). The CDR3 loop is CASSMRGNTIYF. The CDR3 DNA sequence: TGTGCCAGTAGCATGAGAGGAAACACCATATATTTT. Full variable domain (rest looked up from reference TRBV19 and TRBJ1-3): DGGITQSPKYLFRKEGQNVTLSCEQNLNHDAMYWYRQDPGQGLRLIYYSQIVNDFQKGDIAEGYSVSREKKESFPLTVTSAQKNPTAFYLCASSMRGNTIYFGEGSWLTVV.

The chain recombines TRBV28 with TRBJ2-3, with 8 bases matching TRBD2. J gave up 6 bases and V 5 bases, and 7 bases lay outside the gene matches. The CDR3 totals 14 residues. Germline CDR1 MDHEN, CDR2 SYDVKM. DNA for the CDR3: TGTGCCAGCAGTCCCACGGGGGGGCGGGATACGCAGTATTTT. It translates to CASSPTGGRDTQYF.

V is TRBV9 and J is TRBJ2-3, with D possibly being TRBD2 (6 bases). Germline values: CDR1 SGDLS, CDR2 YYNGEE. Trimming cost V 4 bases and J 7 bases, with 13 bases left between them. The CDR3 totals 13 residues. Here the CDR3 reads CASSLRDSYTQYF. As DNA, the CDR3 is TGTGCCAGCAGCCTCCGGGACTCTTATACGCAGTATTTT.

The chain has TRBV7-2 and TRBJ2-7, with a tentative D call TRBD2 (6 bases). V was cut by 6 bases and J by 3 bases, with 9 bases left in between. The CDR3 extends over 12 amino acids. CDR1 and CDR2 (germline): SGHTA, FQGNSA. The DNA for the CDR3 is TGTGCCAGCAGAAGGGACTTCTACGAGCAGTACTTC. This sequence encodes CASRRDFYEQYF.

With respect to this clone: At one of its ends the junction is not consistent with the germline gene, which may arise from a read error. This chain connects TRBV5-1 to TRBJ1-1, with D hard to call. The germline gives CDR1 SGHRS, CDR2 YFSETQ. The CDR3 totals 12 residues. CDR3 DNA sequence: TGTGCCAGCGGCACACCCAACACTGAAGCTTTCTTT. Its protein is CASGTPNTEAFF.